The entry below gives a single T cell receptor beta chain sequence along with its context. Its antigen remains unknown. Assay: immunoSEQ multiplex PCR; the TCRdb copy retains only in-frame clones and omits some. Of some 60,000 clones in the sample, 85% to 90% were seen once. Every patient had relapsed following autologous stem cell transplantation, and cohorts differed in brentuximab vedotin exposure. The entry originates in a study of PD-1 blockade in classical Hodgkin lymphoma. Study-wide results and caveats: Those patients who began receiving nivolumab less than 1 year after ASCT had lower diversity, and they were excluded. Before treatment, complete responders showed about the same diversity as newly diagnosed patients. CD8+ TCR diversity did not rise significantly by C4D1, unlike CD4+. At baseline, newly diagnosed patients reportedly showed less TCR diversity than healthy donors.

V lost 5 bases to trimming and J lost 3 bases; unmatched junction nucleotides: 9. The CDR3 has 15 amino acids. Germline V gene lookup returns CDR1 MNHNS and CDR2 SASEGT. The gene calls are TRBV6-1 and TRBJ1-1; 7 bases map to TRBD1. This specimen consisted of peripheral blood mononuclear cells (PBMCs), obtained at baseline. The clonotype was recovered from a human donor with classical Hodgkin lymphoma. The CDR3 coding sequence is TGTGCCAGCAGTTCCCTTTGGCAGGGGGACACTGAAGCTTTCTTT. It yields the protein CASSSLWQGDTEAFF.